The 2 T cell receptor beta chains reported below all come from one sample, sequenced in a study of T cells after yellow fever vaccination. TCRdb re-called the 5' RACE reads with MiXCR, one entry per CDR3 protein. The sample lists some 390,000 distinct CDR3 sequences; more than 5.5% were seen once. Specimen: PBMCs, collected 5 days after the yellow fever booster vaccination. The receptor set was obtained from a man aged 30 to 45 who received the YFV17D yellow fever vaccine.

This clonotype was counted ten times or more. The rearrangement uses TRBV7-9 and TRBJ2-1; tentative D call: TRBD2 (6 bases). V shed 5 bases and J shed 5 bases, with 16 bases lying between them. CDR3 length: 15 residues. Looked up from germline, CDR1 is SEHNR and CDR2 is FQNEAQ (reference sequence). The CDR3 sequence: CASSGVLSGHNEQFF. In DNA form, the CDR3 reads TGTGCCAGCAGCGGTGTCCTCAGCGGGCACAATGAGCAGTTCTTC.

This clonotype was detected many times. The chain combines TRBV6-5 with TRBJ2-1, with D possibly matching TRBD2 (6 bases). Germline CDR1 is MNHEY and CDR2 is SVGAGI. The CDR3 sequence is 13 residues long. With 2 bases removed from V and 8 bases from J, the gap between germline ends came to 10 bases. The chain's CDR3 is CASSYTGADEQFF. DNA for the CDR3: TGTGCCAGCAGTTACACGGGAGCGGATGAGCAGTTCTTC.